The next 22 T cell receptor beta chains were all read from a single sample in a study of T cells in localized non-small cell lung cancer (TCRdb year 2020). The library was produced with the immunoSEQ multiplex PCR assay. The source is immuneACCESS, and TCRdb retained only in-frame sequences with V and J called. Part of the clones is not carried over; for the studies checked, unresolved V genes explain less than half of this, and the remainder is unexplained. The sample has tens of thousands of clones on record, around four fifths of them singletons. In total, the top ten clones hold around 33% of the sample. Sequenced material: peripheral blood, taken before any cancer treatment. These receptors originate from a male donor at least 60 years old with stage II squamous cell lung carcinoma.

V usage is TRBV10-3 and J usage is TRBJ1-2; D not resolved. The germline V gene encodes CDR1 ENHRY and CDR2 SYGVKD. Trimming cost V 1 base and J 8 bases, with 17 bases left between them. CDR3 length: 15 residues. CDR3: CAISELTVGAGGYTF. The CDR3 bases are TGTGCCATCAGTGAGTTAACCGTCGGAGCTGGAGGCTACACCTTC.

CDR3: CASSQDTDRGYNEQFF. Here the CDR3 DNA reads TGTGCCAGCAGCCAAGACACGGACAGGGGATACAATGAGCAGTTCTTC. The chain combines TRBV4-2 with TRBJ2-1; 9 bases map to TRBD1. CDR1 LGHNA and CDR2 YNFKEQ come from the germline V gene. The CDR3 is made up of 16 amino acids. Trimming cost V 0 bases and J 4 bases; bases outside gene matches: 4.

CDR3 sequence reads: CASSQGPGQPQHF. The CDR3 DNA follows: TGTGCCAGTAGTCAGGGTCCGGGTCAGCCCCAGCATTTT. V gene TRBV19 combines with J gene TRBJ1-5, with D possibly matching TRBD1 (5 bases). Per the germline V gene, CDR1 is LNHDA and CDR2 is SQIVND (reference sequence). With 5 bases removed from V and 6 bases from J, the gap between germline ends came to 11 bases. The CDR3 extends over 13 amino acids.

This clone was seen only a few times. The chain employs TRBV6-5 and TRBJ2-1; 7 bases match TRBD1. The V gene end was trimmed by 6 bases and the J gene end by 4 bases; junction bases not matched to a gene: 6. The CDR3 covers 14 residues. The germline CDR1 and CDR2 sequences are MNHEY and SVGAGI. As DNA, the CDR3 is TGTGCCAGCAGCTACGGGACAGCATACAATGAGCAGTTCTTC. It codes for CASSYGTAYNEQFF.

The chain's CDR3 is CASSSTGATNEKLFF. The CDR3 DNA is TGTGCCAGCAGCTCTACAGGGGCAACTAATGAAAAACTGTTTTTT. V is TRBV7-9 and J is TRBJ1-4; TRBD1 matches 7 bases. CDR1 SEHNR and CDR2 FQNEAQ come from the germline V gene (reference sequence). The CDR3 covers 15 residues. The V segment lost 4 bases and the J segment 0 bases; nucleotides outside the gene matches: 2.

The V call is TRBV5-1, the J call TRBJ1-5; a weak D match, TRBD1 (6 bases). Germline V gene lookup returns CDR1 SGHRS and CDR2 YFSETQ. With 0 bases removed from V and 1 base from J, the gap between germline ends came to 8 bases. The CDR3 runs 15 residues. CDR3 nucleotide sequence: TGCGCCAGCAGCTTGGTGGGGGCGAGCAATCAGCCCCAGCATTTT. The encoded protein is CASSLVGASNQPQHF.

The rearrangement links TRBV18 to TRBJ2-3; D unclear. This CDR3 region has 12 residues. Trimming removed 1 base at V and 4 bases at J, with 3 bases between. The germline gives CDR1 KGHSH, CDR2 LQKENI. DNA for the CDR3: TGTGCCAGCTCACCACTGGCAGATACGCAGTATTTT. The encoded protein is CASSPLADTQYF.

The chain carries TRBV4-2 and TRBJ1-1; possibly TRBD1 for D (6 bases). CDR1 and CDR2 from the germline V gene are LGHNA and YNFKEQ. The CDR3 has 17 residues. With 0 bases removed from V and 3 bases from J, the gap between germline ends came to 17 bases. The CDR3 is CASSQDRTAGADTEAFF. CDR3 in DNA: TGTGCCAGCAGCCAAGATAGGACGGCAGGGGCAGACACTGAAGCTTTCTTT.

The CDR3 spells CASSPREGHNEQFF. The CDR3 bases are TGTGCCAGCAGCCCCCGGGAGGGTCACAATGAGCAGTTCTTC. The rearrangement joins TRBV5-4 to TRBJ2-1, with 8 bases identical to TRBD2. V trimming: 4 bases; J trimming: 5 bases; junction bases outside the gene matches: 5. Per the germline V gene, CDR1 is SGHNT and CDR2 is YYREEE (reference sequence). The CDR3 is made up of 14 amino acids.

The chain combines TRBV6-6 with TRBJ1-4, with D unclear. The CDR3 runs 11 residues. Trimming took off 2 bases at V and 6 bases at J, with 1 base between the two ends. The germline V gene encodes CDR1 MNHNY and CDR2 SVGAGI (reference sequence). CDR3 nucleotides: TGTGCCAGCAGTTACGATGAAAAACTGTTTTTT. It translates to CASSYDEKLFF.

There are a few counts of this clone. This CDR3 reads CASSTVAGLSYEQYF. Written as DNA, the CDR3 is TGTGCCAGCAGCACAGTAGCGGGGCTATCCTACGAGCAGTACTTC. The chain couples TRBV7-9 to TRBJ2-7, with 8 bases identical to TRBD2. Germline lookup yields CDR1 SEHNR and CDR2 FQNEAQ (reference sequence). V shed 5 bases and J 1 base; nucleotides not matched to a gene: 7. This CDR3 comprises 15 residues. Filled out from reference TRBV7-9 and TRBJ2-7, the complete variable domain reads DTGVSQNPRHKITKRGQNVTFRCDPISEHNRLYWYRQTLGQGPEFLTYFQNEAQLEKSRLLSDRFSAERPKGSFSTLEIQRTEQGDSAMYLCASSTVAGLSYEQYFGPGTRLTVT.

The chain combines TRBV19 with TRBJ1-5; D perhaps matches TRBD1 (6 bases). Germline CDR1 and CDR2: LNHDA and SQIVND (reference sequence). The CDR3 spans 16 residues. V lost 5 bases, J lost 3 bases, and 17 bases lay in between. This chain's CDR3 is CASSATPGQINQPQHF. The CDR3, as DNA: TGTGCCAGTAGTGCCACACCGGGACAAATCAATCAGCCCCAGCATTTT.

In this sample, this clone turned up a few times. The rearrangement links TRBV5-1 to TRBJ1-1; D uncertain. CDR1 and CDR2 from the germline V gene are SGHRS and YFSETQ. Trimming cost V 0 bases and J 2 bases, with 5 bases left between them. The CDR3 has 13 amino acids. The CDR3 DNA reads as TGCGCCAGCAGCTTGGAAGGTAACACTGAAGCTTTCTTT. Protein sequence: CASSLEGNTEAFF.

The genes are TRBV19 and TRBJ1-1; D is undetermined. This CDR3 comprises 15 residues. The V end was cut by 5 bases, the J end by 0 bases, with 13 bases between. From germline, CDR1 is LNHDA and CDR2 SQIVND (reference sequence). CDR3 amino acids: CASSAQTRMNTEAFF. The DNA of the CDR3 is TGTGCCAGTAGTGCCCAGACACGGATGAACACTGAAGCTTTCTTT.

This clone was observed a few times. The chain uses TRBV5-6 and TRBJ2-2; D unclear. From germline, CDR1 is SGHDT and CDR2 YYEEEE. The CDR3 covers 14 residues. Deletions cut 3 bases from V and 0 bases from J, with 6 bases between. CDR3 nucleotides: TGTGCCAGCAGCTCACGATCGAACACCGGGGAGCTGTTTTTT. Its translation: CASSSRSNTGELFF. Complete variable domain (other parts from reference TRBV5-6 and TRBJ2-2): DAGVTQSPTHLIKTRGQQVTLRCSPKSGHDTVSWYQQALGQGPQFIFQYYEEEERQRGNFPDRFSGHQFPNYSSELNVNALLLGDSALYLCASSSRSNTGELFFGEGSRLTVL.

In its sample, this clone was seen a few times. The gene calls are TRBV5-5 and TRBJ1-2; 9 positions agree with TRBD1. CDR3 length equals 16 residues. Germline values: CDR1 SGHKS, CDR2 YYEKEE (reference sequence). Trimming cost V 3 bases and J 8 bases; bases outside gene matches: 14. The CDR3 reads CASSWQDQDRGRGYTF. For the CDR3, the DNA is TGTGCCAGCAGCTGGCAGGATCAGGACAGGGGACGCGGCTACACCTTC.

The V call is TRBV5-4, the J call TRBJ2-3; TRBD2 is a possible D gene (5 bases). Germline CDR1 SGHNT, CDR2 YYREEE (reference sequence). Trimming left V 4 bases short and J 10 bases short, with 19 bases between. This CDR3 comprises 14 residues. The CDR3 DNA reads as TGTGCCAGCAGCACAGCAGAAACCCCGGGATCGCAGTATTTT. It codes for CASSTAETPGSQYF.

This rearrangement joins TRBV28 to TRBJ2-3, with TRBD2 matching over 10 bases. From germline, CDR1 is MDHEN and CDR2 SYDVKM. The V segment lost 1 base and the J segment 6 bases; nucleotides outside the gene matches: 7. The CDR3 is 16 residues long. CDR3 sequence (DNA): TGTGCCAGCAGTTTATCGGCAGCGGGAGGGTCGGATACGCAGTATTTT. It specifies CASSLSAAGGSDTQYF.

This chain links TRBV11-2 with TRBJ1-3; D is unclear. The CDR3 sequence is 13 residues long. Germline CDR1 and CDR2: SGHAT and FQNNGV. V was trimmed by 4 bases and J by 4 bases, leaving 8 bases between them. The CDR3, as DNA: TGTGCCAGCAGCTCCCTCGGAGGAAACACCATATATTTT. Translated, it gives CASSSLGGNTIYF. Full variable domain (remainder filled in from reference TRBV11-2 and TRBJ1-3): EAGVAQSPRYKIIEKRQSVAFWCNPISGHATLYWYQQILGQGPKLLIQFQNNGVVDDSQLPKDRFSAERLKGVDSTLKIQPAKLEDSAVYLCASSSLGGNTIYFGEGSWLTVV.

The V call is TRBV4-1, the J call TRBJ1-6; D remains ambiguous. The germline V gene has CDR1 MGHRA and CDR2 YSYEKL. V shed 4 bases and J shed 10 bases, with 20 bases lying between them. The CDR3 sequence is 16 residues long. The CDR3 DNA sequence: TGCGCCAGCAGCCTTTACCACGATGGCACCTCCTCACCCCTCCACTTT. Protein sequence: CASSLYHDGTSSPLHF.

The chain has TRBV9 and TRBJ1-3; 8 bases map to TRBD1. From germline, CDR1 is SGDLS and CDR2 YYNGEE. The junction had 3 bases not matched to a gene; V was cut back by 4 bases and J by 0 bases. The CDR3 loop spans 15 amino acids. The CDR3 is CASSPGTGSGNTIYF. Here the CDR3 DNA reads TGTGCCAGCAGCCCAGGGACAGGCTCTGGAAACACCATATATTTT.

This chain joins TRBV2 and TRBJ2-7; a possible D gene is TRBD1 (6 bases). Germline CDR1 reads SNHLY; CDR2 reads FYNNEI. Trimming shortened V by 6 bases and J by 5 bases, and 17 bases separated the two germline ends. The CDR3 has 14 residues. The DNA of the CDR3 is TGTGCCAGCAGGGTTGAAGGGGGTAAAAACGAGCAGTACTTC. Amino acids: CASRVEGGKNEQYF. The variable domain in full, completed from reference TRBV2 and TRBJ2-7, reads EPEVTQTPSHQVTQMGQEVILRCVPISNHLYFYWYRQILGQKVEFLVSFYNNEISEKSEIFDDQFSVERPDGSNFTLKIRSTKLEDSAMYFCASRVEGGKNEQYFGPGTRLTVT.